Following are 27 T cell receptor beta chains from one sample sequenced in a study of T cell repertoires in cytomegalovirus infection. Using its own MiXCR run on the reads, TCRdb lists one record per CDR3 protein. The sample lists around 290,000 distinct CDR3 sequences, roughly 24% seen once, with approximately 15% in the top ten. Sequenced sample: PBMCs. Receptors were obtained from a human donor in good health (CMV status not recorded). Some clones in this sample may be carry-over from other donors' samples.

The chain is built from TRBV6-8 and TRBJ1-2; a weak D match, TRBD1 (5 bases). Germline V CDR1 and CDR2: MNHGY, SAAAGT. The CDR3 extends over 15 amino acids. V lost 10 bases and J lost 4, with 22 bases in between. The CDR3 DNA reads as TGTGCCACCCACGGAGGACTAGACAGATTCTATGGCTACACCTTC. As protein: CATHGGLDRFYGYTF.

The CDR3 region has the DNA TGTGCCAGCAGTTTTGTGGGGGGAAGCACAGATACGCAGTATTTT. Protein product: CASSFVGGSTDTQYF. The chain is built from TRBV28 and TRBJ2-3; tentatively, D is TRBD2 (6 bases). This CDR3 is built from 15 residues. V lost 3 bases, J lost 0 bases, and 10 bases lay in between. From germline, CDR1 is MDHEN and CDR2 SYDVKM. The whole variable domain, filled in from reference TRBV28 and TRBJ2-3, reads DVKVTQSSRYLVKRTGEKVFLECVQDMDHENMFWYRQDPGLGLRLIYFSYDVKMKEKGDIPEGYSVSREKKERFSLILESASTNQTSMYLCASSFVGGSTDTQYFGPGTRLTVL.

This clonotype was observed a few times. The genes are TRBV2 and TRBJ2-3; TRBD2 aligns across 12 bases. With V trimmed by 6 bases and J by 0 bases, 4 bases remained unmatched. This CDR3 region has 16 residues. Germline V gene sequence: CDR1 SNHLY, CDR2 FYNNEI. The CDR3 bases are TGTGCCAGCAGGCGCGGGACTAGCGGGAGCACAGATACGCAGTATTTT. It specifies CASRRGTSGSTDTQYF.

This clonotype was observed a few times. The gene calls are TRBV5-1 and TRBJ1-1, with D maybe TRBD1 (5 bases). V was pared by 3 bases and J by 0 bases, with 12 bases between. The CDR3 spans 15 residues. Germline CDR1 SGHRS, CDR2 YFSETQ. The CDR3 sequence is CASSYGGRMNTEAFF. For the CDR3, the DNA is TGCGCCAGCAGCTACGGGGGTCGCATGAACACTGAAGCTTTCTTT.

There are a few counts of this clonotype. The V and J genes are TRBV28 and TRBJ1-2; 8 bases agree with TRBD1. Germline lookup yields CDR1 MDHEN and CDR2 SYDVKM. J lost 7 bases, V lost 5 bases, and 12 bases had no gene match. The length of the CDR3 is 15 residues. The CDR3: CASSASDREFRGYTF. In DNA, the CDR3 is TGTGCCAGCAGTGCGTCGGACAGGGAGTTCCGTGGCTACACCTTC.

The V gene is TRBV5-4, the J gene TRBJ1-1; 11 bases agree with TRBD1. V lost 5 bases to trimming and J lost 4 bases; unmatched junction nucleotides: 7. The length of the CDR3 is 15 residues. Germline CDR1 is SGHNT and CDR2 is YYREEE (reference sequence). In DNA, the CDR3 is TGTGCCAGCAGTTACAGGGGGACAGGGGGCACTGAAGCTTTCTTT. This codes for CASSYRGTGGTEAFF.

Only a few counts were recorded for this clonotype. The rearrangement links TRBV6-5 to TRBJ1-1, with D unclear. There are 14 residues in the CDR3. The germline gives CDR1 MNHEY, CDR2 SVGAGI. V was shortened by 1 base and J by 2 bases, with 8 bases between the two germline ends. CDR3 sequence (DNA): TGTGCCAGCAGTTACTTTGAGCGAAACACTGAAGCTTTCTTT. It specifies CASSYFERNTEAFF.

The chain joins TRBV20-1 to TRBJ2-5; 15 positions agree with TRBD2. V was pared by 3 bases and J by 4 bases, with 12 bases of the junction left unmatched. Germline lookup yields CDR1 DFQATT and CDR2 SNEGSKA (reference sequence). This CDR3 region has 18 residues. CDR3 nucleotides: TGCAGTGCTAGGGGCTCCGGGACTAGCGGGAGGAGCTTAGAGACCCAGTACTTC. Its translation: CSARGSGTSGRSLETQYF.

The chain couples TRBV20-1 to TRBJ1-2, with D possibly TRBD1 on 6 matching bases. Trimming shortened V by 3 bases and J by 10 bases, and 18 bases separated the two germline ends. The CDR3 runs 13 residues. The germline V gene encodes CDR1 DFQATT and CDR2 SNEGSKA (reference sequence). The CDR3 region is CSASLPGHSVYTF. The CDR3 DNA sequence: TGCAGTGCTAGTCTACCGGGACATTCGGTCTACACCTTC.

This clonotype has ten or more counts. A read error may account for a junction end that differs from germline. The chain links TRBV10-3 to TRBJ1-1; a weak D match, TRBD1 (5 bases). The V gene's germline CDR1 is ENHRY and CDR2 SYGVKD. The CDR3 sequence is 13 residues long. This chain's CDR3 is CAITERGNTEAFF. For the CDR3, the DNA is TGTGCCATCACTGAGAGGGGAAACACTGAAGCTTTCTTT.

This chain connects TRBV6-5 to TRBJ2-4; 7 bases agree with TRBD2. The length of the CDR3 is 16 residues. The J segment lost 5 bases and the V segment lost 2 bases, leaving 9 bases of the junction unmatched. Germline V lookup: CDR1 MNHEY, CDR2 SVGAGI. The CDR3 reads CASSYPLGSGENIQYF. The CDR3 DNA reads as TGTGCCAGCAGTTACCCCCTGGGGAGCGGGGAAAACATTCAGTACTTC.

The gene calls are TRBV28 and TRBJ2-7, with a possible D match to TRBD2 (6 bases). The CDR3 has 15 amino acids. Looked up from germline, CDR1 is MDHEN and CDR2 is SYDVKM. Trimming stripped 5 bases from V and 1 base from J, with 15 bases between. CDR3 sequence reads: CASSRPGTRSYEQYF. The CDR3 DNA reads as TGTGCCAGCAGTCGACCAGGGACTCGATCCTACGAGCAGTACTTC.

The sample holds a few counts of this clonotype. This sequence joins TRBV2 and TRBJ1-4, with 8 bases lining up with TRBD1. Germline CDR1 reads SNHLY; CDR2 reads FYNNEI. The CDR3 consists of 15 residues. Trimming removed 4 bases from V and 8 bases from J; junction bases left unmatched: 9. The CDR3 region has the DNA TGTGCCAGCAGTGTTATCAGGGGGCGAGAAGAAAAACTGTTTTTT. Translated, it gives CASSVIRGREEKLFF. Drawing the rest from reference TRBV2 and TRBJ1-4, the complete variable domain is EPEVTQTPSHQVTQMGQEVILRCVPISNHLYFYWYRQILGQKVEFLVSFYNNEISEKSEIFDDQFSVERPDGSNFTLKIRSTKLEDSAMYFCASSVIRGREEKLFFGSGTQLSVL.

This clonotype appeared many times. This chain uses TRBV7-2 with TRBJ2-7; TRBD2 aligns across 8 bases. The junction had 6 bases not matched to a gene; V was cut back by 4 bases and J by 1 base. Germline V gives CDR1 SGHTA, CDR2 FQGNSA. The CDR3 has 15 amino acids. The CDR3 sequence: CASSSSGSFSYEQYF. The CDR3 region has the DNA TGTGCCAGCAGCTCCAGCGGGAGTTTTTCCTACGAGCAGTACTTC.

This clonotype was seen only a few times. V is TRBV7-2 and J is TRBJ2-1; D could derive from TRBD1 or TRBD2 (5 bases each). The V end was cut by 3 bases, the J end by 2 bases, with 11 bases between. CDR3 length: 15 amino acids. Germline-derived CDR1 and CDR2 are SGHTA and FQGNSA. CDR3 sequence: CASSLGVGPYNEQFF. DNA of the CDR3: TGTGCCAGCAGCTTGGGGGTAGGACCCTACAATGAGCAGTTCTTC. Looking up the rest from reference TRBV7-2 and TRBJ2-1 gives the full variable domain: GAGVSQSPSNKVTEKGKDVELRCDPISGHTALYWYRQSLGQGLEFLIYFQGNSAPDKSGLPSDRFSAERTGGSVSTLTIQRTQQEDSAVYLCASSLGVGPYNEQFFGPGTRLTVL.

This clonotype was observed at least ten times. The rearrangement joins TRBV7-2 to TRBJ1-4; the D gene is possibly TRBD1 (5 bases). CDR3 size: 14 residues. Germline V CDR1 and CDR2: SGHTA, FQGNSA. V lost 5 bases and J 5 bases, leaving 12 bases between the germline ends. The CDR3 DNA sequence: TGTGCCAGCAGCCCGACTAGGGGAAATGAAAAACTGTTTTTT. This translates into CASSPTRGNEKLFF. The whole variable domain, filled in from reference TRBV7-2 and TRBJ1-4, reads GAGVSQSPSNKVTEKGKDVELRCDPISGHTALYWYRQSLGQGLEFLIYFQGNSAPDKSGLPSDRFSAERTGGSVSTLTIQRTQQEDSAVYLCASSPTRGNEKLFFGSGTQLSVL.

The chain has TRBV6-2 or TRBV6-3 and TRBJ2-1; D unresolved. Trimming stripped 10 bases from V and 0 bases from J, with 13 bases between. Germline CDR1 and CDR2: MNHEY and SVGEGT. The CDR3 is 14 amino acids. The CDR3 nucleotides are TGTGCCACTCAAGGGCGGAGCTCCTACAATGAGCAGTTCTTC. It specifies CATQGRSSYNEQFF.

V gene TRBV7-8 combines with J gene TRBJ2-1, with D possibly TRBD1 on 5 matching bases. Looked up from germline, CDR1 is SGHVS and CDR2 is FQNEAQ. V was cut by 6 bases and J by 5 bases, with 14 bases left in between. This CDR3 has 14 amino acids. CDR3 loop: CASSLLRGNNEQFF. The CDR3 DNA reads TGTGCCAGCAGTCTCCTTAGGGGAAACAATGAGCAGTTCTTC.

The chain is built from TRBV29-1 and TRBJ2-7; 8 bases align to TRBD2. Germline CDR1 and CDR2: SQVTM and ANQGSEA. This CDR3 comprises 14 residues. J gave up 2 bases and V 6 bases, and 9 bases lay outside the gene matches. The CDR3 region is CSVRERENPYEQYF. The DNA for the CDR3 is TGCAGCGTCCGTGAGCGGGAGAATCCCTACGAGCAGTACTTC.

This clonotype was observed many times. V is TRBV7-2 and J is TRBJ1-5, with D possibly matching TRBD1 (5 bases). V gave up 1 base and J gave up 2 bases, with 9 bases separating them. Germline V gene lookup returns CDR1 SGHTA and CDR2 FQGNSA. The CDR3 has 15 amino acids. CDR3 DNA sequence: TGTGCCAGCAGCTTAGTTGGGGGTGGCAATCAGCCCCAGCATTTT. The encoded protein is CASSLVGGGNQPQHF.

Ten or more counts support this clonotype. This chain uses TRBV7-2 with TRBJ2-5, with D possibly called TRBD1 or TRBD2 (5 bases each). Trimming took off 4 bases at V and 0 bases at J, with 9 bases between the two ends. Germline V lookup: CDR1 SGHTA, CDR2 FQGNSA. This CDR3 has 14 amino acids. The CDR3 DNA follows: TGTGCCAGCAGCTGGCAGGGACACCAAGAGACCCAGTACTTC. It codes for CASSWQGHQETQYF.

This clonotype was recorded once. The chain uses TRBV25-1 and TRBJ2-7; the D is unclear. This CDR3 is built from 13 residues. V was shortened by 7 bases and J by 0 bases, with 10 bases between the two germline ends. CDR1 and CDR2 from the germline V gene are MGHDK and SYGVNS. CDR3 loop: CASIGTDSYEQYF. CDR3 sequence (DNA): TGTGCCAGCATCGGAACTGACTCCTACGAGCAGTACTTC.

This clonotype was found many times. The CDR3 region is CASSLRDRGWYEQFF. CDR3 DNA sequence: TGTGCCAGCAGCTTACGGGACAGGGGTTGGTATGAGCAGTTCTTC. V usage is TRBV7-2 and J usage is TRBJ2-1; TRBD1 aligns across 10 bases. With 2 bases clipped from V and 8 bases from J, the junction kept 6 bases outside the gene matches. Germline loops: CDR1 SGHTA, CDR2 FQGNSA. There are 15 residues in the CDR3.

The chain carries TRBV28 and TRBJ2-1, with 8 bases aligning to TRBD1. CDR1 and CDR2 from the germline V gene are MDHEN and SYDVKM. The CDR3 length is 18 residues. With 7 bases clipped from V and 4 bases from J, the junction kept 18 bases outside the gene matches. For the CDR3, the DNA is TGTGCCAGCATCTCCCTTACCCCCGGGACAGGAGGTTACAATGAGCAGTTCTTC. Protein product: CASISLTPGTGGYNEQFF.

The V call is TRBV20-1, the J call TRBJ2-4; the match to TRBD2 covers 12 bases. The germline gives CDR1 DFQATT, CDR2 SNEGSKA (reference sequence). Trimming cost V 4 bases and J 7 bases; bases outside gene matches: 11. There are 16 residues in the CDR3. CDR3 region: CSATDPSGGAGNIQYF. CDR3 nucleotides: TGCAGTGCTACCGATCCTAGCGGGGGGGCGGGGAACATTCAGTACTTC.

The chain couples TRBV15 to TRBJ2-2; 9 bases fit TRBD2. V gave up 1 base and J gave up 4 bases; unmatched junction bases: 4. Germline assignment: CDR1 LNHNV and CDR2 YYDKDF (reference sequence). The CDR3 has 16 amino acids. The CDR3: CATSRGAGGTTGELFF. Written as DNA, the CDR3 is TGTGCCACCAGCAGAGGGGCGGGAGGGACCACCGGGGAGCTGTTTTTT.

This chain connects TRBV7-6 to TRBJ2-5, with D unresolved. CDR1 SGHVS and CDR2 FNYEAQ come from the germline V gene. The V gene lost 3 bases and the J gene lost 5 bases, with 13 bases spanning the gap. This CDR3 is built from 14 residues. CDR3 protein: CASSFGLAAETQYF. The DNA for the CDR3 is TGTGCCAGCAGCTTCGGTCTGGCAGCTGAGACCCAGTACTTC. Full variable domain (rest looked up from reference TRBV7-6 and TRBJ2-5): GAGVSQSPRYKVTKRGQDVALRCDPISGHVSLYWYRQALGQGPEFLTYFNYEAQQDKSGLPNDRFSAERPEGSISTLTIQRTEQRDSAMYRCASSFGLAAETQYFGPGTRLLVL.